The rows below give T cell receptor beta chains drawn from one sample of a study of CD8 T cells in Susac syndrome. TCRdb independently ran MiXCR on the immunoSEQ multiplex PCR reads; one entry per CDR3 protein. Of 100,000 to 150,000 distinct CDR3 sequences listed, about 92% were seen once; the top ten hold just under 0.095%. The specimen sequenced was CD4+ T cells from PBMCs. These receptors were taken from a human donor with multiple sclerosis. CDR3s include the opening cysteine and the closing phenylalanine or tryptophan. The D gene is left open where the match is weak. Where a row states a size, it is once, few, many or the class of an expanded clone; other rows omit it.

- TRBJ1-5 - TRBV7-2 CASSWGRSNQPQHF TGTGCCAGCAGCTGGGGTCGGAGCAATCAGCCCCAGCATTTT
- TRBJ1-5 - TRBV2 CASRPLGRNQPQHF TGTGCCAGCAGACCCCTGGGCCGCAATCAGCCCCAGCATTTT
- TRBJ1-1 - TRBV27 CASSEGPETEAFF TGTGCCAGCAGTGAGGGTCCTGAAACTGAAGCTTTCTTT
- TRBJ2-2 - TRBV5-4 CASSSPGRSNTGELFF TGTGCCAGCAGCTCGCCGGGACGGTCGAACACCGGGGAGCTGTTTTTT
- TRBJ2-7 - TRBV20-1 CSARGGVGIHYEQYF TGCAGTGCTAGAGGGGGGGTGGGGATCCACTACGAGCAGTACTTC
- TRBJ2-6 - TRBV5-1 CASSLAPISGANVLTF TGCGCCAGCAGCTTGGCACCCATCTCTGGGGCCAACGTCCTGACTTTC
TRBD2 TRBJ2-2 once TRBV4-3 CASSQGGWRETGELFF TGCGCCAGCAGCCAAGGCGGTTGGCGGGAGACCGGGGAGCTGTTTTTT
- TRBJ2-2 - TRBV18 CASSPRGDGELFF TGTGCCAGCTCACCACGGGGTGATGGGGAGCTGTTTTTT
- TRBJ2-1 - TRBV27 CASSLQLPYNEQFF TGTGCCAGCAGTCTCCAATTGCCCTACAATGAGCAGTTCTTC
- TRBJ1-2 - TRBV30 CAWDRGNYGYTF TGTGCCTGGGATAGGGGTAACTATGGCTACACCTTC
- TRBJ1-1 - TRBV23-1 CASSHPGSRGKLFF TGCGCCAGCAGTCACCCCGGGTCTAGAGGGAAGCTTTTCTTT
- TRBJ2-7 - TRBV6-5 CASSYSRRTHEQYF TGTGCCAGCAGTTACTCCCGTAGGACGCACGAGCAGTACTTC
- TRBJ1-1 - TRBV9 CASSGGHVNTEAFF TGTGCCAGCAGCGGGGGACATGTGAACACTGAAGCTTTCTTT
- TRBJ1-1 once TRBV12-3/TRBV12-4 CASKNTANTEAFF TGTGCCAGCAAAAATACAGCGAACACTGAAGCTTTCTTT
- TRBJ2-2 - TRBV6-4 CASRRVPSNTGELFF TGTGCCAGCAGAAGGGTCCCCTCGAACACCGGGGAGCTGTTTTTT
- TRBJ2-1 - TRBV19 CASSQKSIYNEQFF TGTGCCAGTAGTCAGAAGTCCATCTACAATGAGCAGTTCTTC
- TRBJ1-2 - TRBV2 CASTGSDIPGYGYTF TGTGCCAGCACTGGATCGGATATACCGGGGTATGGCTACACCTTC
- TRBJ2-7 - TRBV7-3 CASSRGDISSYEQYF TGTGCCAGCAGTCGGGGAGACATTTCTTCCTACGAGCAGTACTTC
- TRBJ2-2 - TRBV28 CASGENRNTGELFF TGTGCCAGCGGGGAAAACAGGAACACCGGGGAGCTGTTTTTT
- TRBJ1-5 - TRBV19 CASSDWDWQPQHF TGTGCCAGTAGTGATTGGGATTGGCAGCCCCAGCATTTT
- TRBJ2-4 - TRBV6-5 CASSYSGIRAKNIQYF TGTGCCAGCAGTTACTCAGGGATTCGAGCCAAAAACATTCAGTACTTC
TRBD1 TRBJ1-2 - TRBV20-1 CSARVRQGRYGYTF TGCAGTGCTAGAGTTCGACAGGGGCGGTATGGCTACACCTTC
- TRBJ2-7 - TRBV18 CASSSFGGPISYEQYF TGTGCCAGCTCCTCCTTCGGTGGACCCATCTCCTACGAGCAGTACTTC
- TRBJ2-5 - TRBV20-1 CSASHWETQYF TGCAGTGCTTCCCACTGGGAGACCCAGTACTTC
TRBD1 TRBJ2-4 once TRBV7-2 CASSVTGRGKNIQYF TGTGCCAGCAGCGTGACAGGGCGAGGCAAAAACATTCAGTACTTC
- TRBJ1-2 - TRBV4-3 CASSQDRRYTF TGCGCCAGCAGCCAAGATCGTCGCTACACCTTC
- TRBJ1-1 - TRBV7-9 CASSFNQANTEAFF TGTGCCAGCAGCTTCAACCAGGCGAACACTGAAGCTTTCTTT
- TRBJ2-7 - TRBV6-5 CASSYSVRYEQYF TGTGCCAGCAGTTACTCGGTCAGATACGAGCAGTACTTC
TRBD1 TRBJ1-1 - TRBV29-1 CSVSRQGNTEAFF TGCAGCGTTAGTCGACAGGGCAACACTGAAGCTTTCTTT
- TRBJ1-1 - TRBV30 CAWSLSGTEAFF TGTGCCTGGAGTCTTAGTGGGACTGAAGCTTTCTTT
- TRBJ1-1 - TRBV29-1 CSVERREGDTEAFF TGCAGCGTTGAGAGGAGGGAGGGGGACACTGAAGCTTTCTTT
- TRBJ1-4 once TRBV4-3 CASSPGLGRLEEKLFF TGCGCCAGCAGCCCCGGTCTGGGCCGATTAGAAGAAAAACTGTTTTTT
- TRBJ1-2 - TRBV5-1 CASSFGDTNNYGYTF TGCGCCAGCAGCTTTGGGGACACAAACAACTATGGCTACACCTTC
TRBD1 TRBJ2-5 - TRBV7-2 CASSLPTGKETQYF TGTGCCAGCAGCTTACCGACAGGGAAAGAGACCCAGTACTTC
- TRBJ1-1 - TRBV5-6 CASSLWQGRAFF TGTGCCAGCAGCTTGTGGCAGGGGAGGGCTTTCTTT
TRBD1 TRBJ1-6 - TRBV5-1 CASSLAGQGVNSPLHF TGCGCCAGCAGCTTGGCGGGACAGGGTGTTAATTCACCCCTCCACTTT
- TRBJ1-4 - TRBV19 CASNIQTNEKLFF TGTGCCAGTAACATCCAGACTAATGAAAAACTGTTTTTT
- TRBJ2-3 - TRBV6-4 CASSDQSTDTQYF TGTGCCAGCAGTGATCAGAGCACAGATACGCAGTATTTT
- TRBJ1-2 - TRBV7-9 CASSLLSRFYGYTF TGTGCCAGCAGCTTATTGTCGAGATTTTATGGCTACACCTTC
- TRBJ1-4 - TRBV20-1 CSALDGGVNEKLFF TGCAGTGCCCTCGACGGGGGGGTTAATGAAAAACTGTTTTTT
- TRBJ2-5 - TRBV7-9 CASSLDGTSAIETQYF TGTGCCAGCAGCTTAGACGGGACTTCTGCAATCGAGACCCAGTACTTC
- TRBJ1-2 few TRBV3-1 CASSQRGGWTYTF TGTGCCAGCAGCCAACGCGGAGGGTGGACCTACACCTTC
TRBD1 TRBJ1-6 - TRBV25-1 CASSDSPGTGNVNSPLHF TGTGCCAGCAGTGACTCTCCGGGGACAGGGAATGTAAATTCACCCCTCCACTTT
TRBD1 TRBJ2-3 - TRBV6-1 CASSETWTGATDTQYF TGTGCCAGCAGTGAGACTTGGACAGGGGCCACAGATACGCAGTATTTT
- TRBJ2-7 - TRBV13 CASSSNLGQGPYEQYF TGTGCCAGCAGCTCAAACCTTGGGCAGGGCCCCTACGAGCAGTACTTC
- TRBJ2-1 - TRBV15 CATSRKAVSSYNEQFF TGTGCCACCAGCAGGAAAGCGGTTAGCTCCTACAATGAGCAGTTCTTC
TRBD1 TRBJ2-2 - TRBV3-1 CASSLRDRVGELFF TGTGCCAGCAGCCTCCGAGACAGGGTCGGGGAGCTGTTTTTT
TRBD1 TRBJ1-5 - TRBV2 CASSFRRQGNQPQHF TGTGCCAGCAGCTTCCGGCGACAGGGAAATCAGCCCCAGCATTTT
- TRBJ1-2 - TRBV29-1 CSVPMTRGANYGYTF TGCAGCGTGCCGATGACGAGGGGGGCGAACTATGGCTACACCTTC
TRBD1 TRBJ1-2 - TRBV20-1 CSARDRGSNYGYTF TGCAGTGCTAGGGACAGGGGTTCTAACTATGGCTACACCTTC
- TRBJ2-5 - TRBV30 CAWSPLLRGRLRKTQYF TGTGCCTGGAGTCCCTTATTAAGGGGCCGGCTAAGGAAGACCCAGTACTTC